Presented here are 18 T cell receptor beta chains from one specimen sequenced in a study of beta chain features in type 1 diabetes. What was sequenced were expressed TCRB transcripts, since all of the isolated RNA had been reverse transcribed. Some clones are missing from TCRdb's copy, which holds only in-frame ones; the method was immunoSEQ multiplex PCR. Among more than 300,000 clones listed, more than 12% were seen once. Material for sequencing was naive CD4+ T cells from blood. These receptors came from a woman younger than 30 in good health.

This clone has more than one count but fewer than ten. The J gene is TRBJ2-1, the V gene TRBV2; D might be TRBD2 (5 bases). Germline values: CDR1 SNHLY, CDR2 FYNNEI. With 7 bases removed from V and 0 bases from J, the gap between germline ends came to 13 bases. The CDR3 is made up of 15 amino acids. The CDR3 protein is CASIFSASSYNEQFF. CDR3 DNA: TGTGCCAGCATTTTTAGCGCGAGCTCCTACAATGAGCAGTTCTTC.

As concerns this clone: This sample also contains other DNA sequences that code for the same CDR3. This sequence joins TRBV2 and TRBJ2-1, with D unresolved. Germline V gene lookup returns CDR1 SNHLY and CDR2 FYNNEI. V lost 3 bases to trimming and J lost 7 bases, with 4 bases between them. CDR3 size: 11 residues. CDR3 in amino acids: CASSEYNEQFF. The CDR3 nucleotides read TGTGCCAGCAGTGAGTATAATGAGCAGTTCTTC.

This clone was recorded a few times. This chain uses TRBV5-4 with TRBJ2-1, with 9 bases aligning to TRBD1. Germline-derived CDR1 and CDR2 are SGHNT and YYREEE (reference sequence). The junction had 8 bases not matched to a gene; V was cut back by 10 bases and J by 9 bases. This CDR3 comprises 12 residues. CDR3 bases: TGTGCCTCACCGGACAGGGGCGGTGAGCAGTTCTTC. It yields the protein CASPDRGGEQFF.

The rearrangement links TRBV19 to TRBJ2-1; 10 positions match TRBD2. The CDR3 loop spans 16 amino acids. Germline V gene data show CDR1 as LNHDA and CDR2 as SQIVND (reference sequence). The V segment lost 5 bases and the J segment 2 bases; nucleotides outside the gene matches: 6. CDR3 nucleotide sequence: TGTGCCAGTAGTTCCGTAGCGGGAGGCCCCTACAATGAGCAGTTCTTC. The encoded protein is CASSSVAGGPYNEQFF.

This clone has just a few counts. The chain links TRBV5-1 to TRBJ2-7; 7 bases match TRBD1. The CDR3 has 15 amino acids. V shed 4 bases, J shed 5 bases, and the junction held 12 bases outside the gene matches. Looked up from germline, CDR1 is SGHRS and CDR2 is YFSETQ. This CDR3 reads CASSLPQGNQNEQYF. CDR3 sequence (DNA): TGCGCCAGCAGCCTTCCACAGGGGAATCAGAACGAGCAGTACTTC.

Note on this clone: The sample has other DNA sequences that encode this CDR3 too. V usage is TRBV7-9 and J usage is TRBJ1-5, with 7 bases lining up with TRBD1. From germline, CDR1 is SEHNR and CDR2 FQNEAQ (reference sequence). The CDR3 extends over 13 amino acids. Trimming took 1 base from V and 7 from J; bases not matched to a gene: 1. CDR3 bases: TGTGCCAGCAGCTTAGGAGGGGGCCAGCCCCAGCATTTT. It encodes CASSLGGGQPQHF. Complete variable domain (other parts from reference TRBV7-9 and TRBJ1-5): DTGVSQNPRHKITKRGQNVTFRCDPISEHNRLYWYRQTLGQGPEFLTYFQNEAQLEKSRLLSDRFSAERPKGSFSTLEIQRTEQGDSAMYLCASSLGGGQPQHFGDGTRLSIL.

The chain combines TRBV5-6 with TRBJ2-7, with 7 bases fitting TRBD1. Trimming removed 4 bases from V and 4 bases from J; junction bases left unmatched: 8. The CDR3 runs to 14 residues. CDR1 and CDR2 from the germline V gene are SGHDT and YYEEEE. The CDR3 is CASSGRGQLYEQYF. The CDR3 DNA reads as TGTGCCAGCAGCGGCCGGGGACAGCTTTACGAGCAGTACTTC.

V is TRBV30 and J is TRBJ2-3, with 15 bases that match TRBD2. The CDR3 consists of 17 residues. From germline, CDR1 is GTSNPN and CDR2 SVGIG (reference sequence). The junction had 3 bases not matched to a gene; V was cut back by 1 base and J by 1 base. CDR3 coding DNA: TGTGCCTGGAGTGGAGGACTAGCGGGAGGGCGCACAGATACGCAGTATTTT. Its translation is CAWSGGLAGGRTDTQYF.

This clone was detected a few times. V is TRBV30 and J is TRBJ2-5; tentative D call: TRBD2 (7 bases). Trimming shortened V by 2 bases and J by 4 bases, and 14 bases separated the two germline ends. CDR3 length: 14 amino acids. Germline CDR1 is GTSNPN and CDR2 is SVGIG (reference sequence). This CDR3 is CAWSLNGGRETQYF. The CDR3 coding sequence is TGTGCCTGGAGTTTAAACGGGGGGCGAGAGACCCAGTACTTC.

This clone has more than one count but fewer than ten. The CDR3 nucleotides read TGTGCCAGCAGCGTAGTTTCGGGCAGGGGGCCGGATGGCTACACCTTC. Protein product: CASSVVSGRGPDGYTF. J is TRBJ1-2 and V is TRBV9, with TRBD1 identical over 8 bases. Germline CDR1 and CDR2: SGDLS and YYNGEE. The CDR3 spans 16 residues. With V trimmed by 0 bases and J by 6 bases, 10 bases remained unmatched.

This chain's CDR3 is CASSGGSGTSGDNEQFF. In nucleotides, the CDR3 is TGTGCCAGCAGTGGAGGGTCCGGGACTAGCGGAGACAATGAGCAGTTCTTC. The chain carries TRBV25-1 and TRBJ2-1; 11 bases line up with TRBD2. The germline CDR1 and CDR2 sequences are MGHDK and SYGVNS. With V trimmed by 4 bases and J by 5 bases, 10 bases remained unmatched. The CDR3 runs 17 residues.

The chain employs TRBV18 and TRBJ1-2; a possible D gene is TRBD1 (5 bases). The germline CDR1 and CDR2 sequences are KGHSH and LQKENI. V was shortened by 3 bases and J by 5 bases, with 7 bases between the two germline ends. This CDR3 region has 12 residues. The CDR3 loop reads CASSPQGYGYTF. Here the CDR3 DNA reads TGTGCCAGCTCACCGCAGGGATATGGCTACACCTTC.

This clone was seen only a few times. This chain joins TRBV28 and TRBJ2-7; D is ambiguous. The germline V gene encodes CDR1 MDHEN and CDR2 SYDVKM. The CDR3 length is 11 residues. Trimming removed 5 bases from V and 2 bases from J, with 4 bases in between. The CDR3 DNA is TGTGCCAGCAGTCGTACCTACGAGCAGTACTTC. Protein sequence: CASSRTYEQYF.

This clone has a handful of counts. The chain is built from TRBV11-2 and TRBJ2-5; 14 bases map to TRBD2. The CDR3 covers 15 residues. The germline V gene has CDR1 SGHAT and CDR2 FQNNGV. V dropped 5 bases and J dropped 5; count of bases not matched to a gene: 4. CDR3 nucleotide sequence: TGTGCCAGCAGCCCGGGACTAGCGGGAGTGGAGACCCAGTACTTC. Translated, it gives CASSPGLAGVETQYF.

This clone has a single count. This chain joins TRBV2 and TRBJ2-3; 7 bases match TRBD1. After removal of 6 bases from V and 14 bases from J, the junction contained 14 bases not matched to a gene. The CDR3 has 13 amino acids. Germline V gene lookup returns CDR1 SNHLY and CDR2 FYNNEI. In DNA, the CDR3 is TGTGCCAGCAGGAACCGGGACAGCCGGCGGCTGTATTTT. Encoded protein: CASRNRDSRRLYF.

The chain uses TRBV30 and TRBJ2-1; TRBD2 matches at 8 bases. CDR1 and CDR2 from the germline V gene are GTSNPN and SVGIG (reference sequence). The CDR3 consists of 15 residues. V trimming: 0 bases; J trimming: 4 bases; junction bases outside the gene matches: 5. The CDR3 coding sequence is TGTGCCTGGAGTGTAGGGATAGCGGGGTACAATGAGCAGTTCTTC. Translated, it gives CAWSVGIAGYNEQFF. Looking up the rest from reference TRBV30 and TRBJ2-1 gives the full variable domain: SQTIHQWPATLVQPVGSPLSLECTVEGTSNPNLYWYRQAAGRGLQLLFYSVGIGQISSEVPQNLSASRPQDRQFILSSKKLLLSDSGFYLCAWSVGIAGYNEQFFGPGTRLTVL.

This clone was observed a few times. The genes are TRBV27 and TRBJ2-7; no clear D. The germline V gene has CDR1 MNHEY and CDR2 SMNVEV (reference sequence). The CDR3 length is 16 residues. V shed 5 bases and J shed 0 bases, with 17 bases lying between them. CDR3 DNA: TGTGCCAGCAGTGCTAGGCCACTACCGTTCTCCTACGAGCAGTACTTC. Amino acids: CASSARPLPFSYEQYF.

The V call is TRBV29-1, the J call TRBJ1-5, with D uncertain. The germline V gene has CDR1 SQVTM and CDR2 ANQGSEA. The CDR3 is made up of 12 amino acids. The germline V and J ends were trimmed by 4 bases and 0 bases, with 4 bases remaining between them. CDR3 amino acids: CSVGDSNQPQHF. CDR3 DNA sequence: TGCAGCGTTGGCGATAGCAATCAGCCCCAGCATTTT.